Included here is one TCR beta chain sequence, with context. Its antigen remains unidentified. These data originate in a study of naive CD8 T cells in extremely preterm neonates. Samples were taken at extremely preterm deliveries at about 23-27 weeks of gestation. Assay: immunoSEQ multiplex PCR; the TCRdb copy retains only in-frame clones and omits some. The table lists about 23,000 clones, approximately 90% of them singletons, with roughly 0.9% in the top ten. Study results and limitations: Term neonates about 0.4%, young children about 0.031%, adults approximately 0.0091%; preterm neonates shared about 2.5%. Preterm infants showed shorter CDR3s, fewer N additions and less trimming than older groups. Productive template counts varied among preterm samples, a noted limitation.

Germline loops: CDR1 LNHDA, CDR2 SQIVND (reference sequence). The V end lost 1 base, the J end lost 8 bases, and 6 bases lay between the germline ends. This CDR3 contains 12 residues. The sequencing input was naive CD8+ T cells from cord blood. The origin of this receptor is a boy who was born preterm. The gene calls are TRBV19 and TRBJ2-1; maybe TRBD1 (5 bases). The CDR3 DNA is TGTGCCAGTAGTATAGGGGGCTATGAGCAGTTCTTC. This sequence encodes CASSIGGYEQFF.